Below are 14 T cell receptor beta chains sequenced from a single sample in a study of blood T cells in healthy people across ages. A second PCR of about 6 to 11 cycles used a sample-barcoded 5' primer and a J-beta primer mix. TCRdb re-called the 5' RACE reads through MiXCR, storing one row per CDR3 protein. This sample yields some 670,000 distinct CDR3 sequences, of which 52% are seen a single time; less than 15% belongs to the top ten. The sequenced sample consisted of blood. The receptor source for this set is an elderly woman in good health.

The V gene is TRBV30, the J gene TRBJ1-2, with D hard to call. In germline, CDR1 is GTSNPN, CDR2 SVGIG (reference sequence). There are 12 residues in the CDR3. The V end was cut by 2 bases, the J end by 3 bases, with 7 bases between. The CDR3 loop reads CAWSRGYYGYTF. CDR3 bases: TGTGCCTGGAGTCGGGGTTACTATGGCTACACCTTC.

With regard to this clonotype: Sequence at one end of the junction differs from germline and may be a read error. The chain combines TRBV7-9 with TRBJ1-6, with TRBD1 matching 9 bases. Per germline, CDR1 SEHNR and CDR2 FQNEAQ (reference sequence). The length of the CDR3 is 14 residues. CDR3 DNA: TGTGTCAGCAGCGAGGGACAGGGAAACTCACCCCTCCACTTT. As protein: CVSSEGQGNSPLHF. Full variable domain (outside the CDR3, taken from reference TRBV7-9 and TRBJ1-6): DTGVSQNPRHKITKRGQNVTFRCDPISEHNRLYWYRQTLGQGPEFLTYFQNEAQLEKSRLLSDRFSAERPKGSFSTLEIQRTEQGDSAMYLCVSSEGQGNSPLHFGNGTRLTVT.

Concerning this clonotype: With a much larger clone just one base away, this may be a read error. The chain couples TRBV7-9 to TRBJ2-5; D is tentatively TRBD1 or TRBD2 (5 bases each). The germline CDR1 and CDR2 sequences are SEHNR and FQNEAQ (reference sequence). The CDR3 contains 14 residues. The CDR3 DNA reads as TGTGTCAGCAGCCCAACGGGACGGGAAGAGACCCAGTACTTC. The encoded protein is CVSSPTGREETQYF.

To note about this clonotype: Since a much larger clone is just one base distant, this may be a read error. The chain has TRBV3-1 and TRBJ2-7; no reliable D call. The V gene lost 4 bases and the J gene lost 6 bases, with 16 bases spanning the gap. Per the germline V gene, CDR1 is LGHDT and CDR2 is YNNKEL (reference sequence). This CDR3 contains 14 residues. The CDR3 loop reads CASSLKKGYCEQYF. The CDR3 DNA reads TGTGCCAGCAGCCTCAAAAAGGGATATTGCGAGCAGTACTTC.

The CDR3 coding sequence is TGTGCCACCAGTGCAGGGGTAGGAGATGGCTACACCTTC. It yields the protein CATSAGVGDGYTF. This sequence joins TRBV24-1 and TRBJ1-2, with D possibly being TRBD1 (6 bases). The CDR3 length is 13 residues. V gave up 5 bases and J gave up 6 bases, with 12 bases separating them. Per the germline V gene, CDR1 is KGHDR and CDR2 is SFDVKD.

Written as DNA, the CDR3 is TGTGCCACCCTGTGCGGGGGGCGCTACGAGCAGTACTTC. This sequence encodes CATLCGGRYEQYF. V gene TRBV21-1 combines with J gene TRBJ2-4; the table gives TRBD1 as D, unverified against the DNA. The end of the DNA fits TRBJ2-7 better, so the J call may be wrong. TRBV21-1 is a recognized pseudogene. The CDR3 sequence is 13 residues long.

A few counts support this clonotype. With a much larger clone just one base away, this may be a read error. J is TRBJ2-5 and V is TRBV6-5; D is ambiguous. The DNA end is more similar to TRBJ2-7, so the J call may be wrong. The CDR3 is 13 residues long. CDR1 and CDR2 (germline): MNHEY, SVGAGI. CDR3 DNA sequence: TGTGCCAGCAGTTCAGCCCCCCCCTACGAGCAGTACTTC. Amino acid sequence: CASSSAPPYEQYF.

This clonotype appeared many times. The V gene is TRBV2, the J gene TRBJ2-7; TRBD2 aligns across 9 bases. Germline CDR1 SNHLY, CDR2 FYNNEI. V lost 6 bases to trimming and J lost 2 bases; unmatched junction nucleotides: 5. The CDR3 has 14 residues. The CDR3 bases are TGTGCCAGCAGGCGGACTAGCGCTCCCTACGAGCAGTACTTC. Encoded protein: CASRRTSAPYEQYF.

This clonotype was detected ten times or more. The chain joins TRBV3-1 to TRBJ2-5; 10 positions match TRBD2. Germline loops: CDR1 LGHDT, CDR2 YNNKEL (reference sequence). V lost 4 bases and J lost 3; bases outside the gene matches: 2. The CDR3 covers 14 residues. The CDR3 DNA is TGTGCCAGCAGCCTTAGCGGGGGGAAAGAGACCCAGTACTTC. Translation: CASSLSGGKETQYF.

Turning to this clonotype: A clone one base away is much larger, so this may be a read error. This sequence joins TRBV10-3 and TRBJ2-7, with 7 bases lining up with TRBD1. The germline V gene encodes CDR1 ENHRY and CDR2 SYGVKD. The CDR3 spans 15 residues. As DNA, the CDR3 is TGTGCCATCAGCCCCTCAAGGGGACAGAACTACGAGCGGTACTTC. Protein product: CAISPSRGQNYERYF.

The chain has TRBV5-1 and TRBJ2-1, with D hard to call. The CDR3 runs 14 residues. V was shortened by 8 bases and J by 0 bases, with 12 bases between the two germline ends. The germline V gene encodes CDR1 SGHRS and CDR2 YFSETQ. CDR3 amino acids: CASQQDTSYNEQFF. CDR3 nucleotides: TGCGCCAGTCAGCAGGATACCTCCTACAATGAGCAGTTCTTC.

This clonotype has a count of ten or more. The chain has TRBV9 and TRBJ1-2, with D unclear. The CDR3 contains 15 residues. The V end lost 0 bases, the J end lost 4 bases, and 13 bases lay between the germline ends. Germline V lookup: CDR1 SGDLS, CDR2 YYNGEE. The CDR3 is CASSVDPAVGYGYTF. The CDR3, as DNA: TGTGCCAGCAGCGTAGATCCGGCGGTCGGCTATGGCTACACCTTC.

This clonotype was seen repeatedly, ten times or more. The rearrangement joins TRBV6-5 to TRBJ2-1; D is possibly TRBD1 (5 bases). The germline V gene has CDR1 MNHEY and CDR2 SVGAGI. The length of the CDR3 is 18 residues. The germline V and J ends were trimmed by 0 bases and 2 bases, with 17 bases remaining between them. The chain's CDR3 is CASSYSGLVRDTYNEQFF. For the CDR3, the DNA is TGTGCCAGCAGTTACTCGGGCCTTGTCAGGGATACCTACAATGAGCAGTTCTTC.

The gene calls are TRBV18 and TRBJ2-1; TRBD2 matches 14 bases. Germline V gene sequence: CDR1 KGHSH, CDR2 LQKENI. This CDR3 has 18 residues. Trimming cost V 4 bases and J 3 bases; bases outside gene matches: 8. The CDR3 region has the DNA TGTGCCAGCTCACTATCCTCCGGGACTAGCGGGGGCTACAATGAGCAGTTCTTC. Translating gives CASSLSSGTSGGYNEQFF.